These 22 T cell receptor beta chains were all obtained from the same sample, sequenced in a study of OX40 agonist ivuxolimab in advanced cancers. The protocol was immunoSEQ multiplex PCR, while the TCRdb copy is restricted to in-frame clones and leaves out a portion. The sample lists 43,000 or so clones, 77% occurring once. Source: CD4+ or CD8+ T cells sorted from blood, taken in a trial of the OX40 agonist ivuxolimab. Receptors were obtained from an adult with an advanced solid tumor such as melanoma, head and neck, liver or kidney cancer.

The CDR3 region is CASSPSGTLGGGYTF. The CDR3 DNA reads TGTGCCAGCAGCCCTTCCGGGACCTTGGGTGGCGGCTACACCTTC. The rearrangement links TRBV5-6 to TRBJ1-2, with D perhaps matching TRBD1 (5 bases). CDR3 length: 15 amino acids. In germline, CDR1 is SGHDT, CDR2 YYEEEE. V lost 4 bases, J lost 8 bases, and 21 bases lay in between. Variable domain in full (rest from reference TRBV5-6 and TRBJ1-2): DAGVTQSPTHLIKTRGQQVTLRCSPKSGHDTVSWYQQALGQGPQFIFQYYEEEERQRGNFPDRFSGHQFPNYSSELNVNALLLGDSALYLCASSPSGTLGGGYTFGSGTRLTVV.

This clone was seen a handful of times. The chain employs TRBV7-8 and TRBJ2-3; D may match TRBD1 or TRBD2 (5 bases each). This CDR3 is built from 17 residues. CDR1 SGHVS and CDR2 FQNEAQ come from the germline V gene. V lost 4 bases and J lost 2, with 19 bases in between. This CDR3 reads CASSWDLGRGDTDTQYF. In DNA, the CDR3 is TGTGCCAGCAGCTGGGATTTAGGAAGAGGGGACACAGATACGCAGTATTTT.

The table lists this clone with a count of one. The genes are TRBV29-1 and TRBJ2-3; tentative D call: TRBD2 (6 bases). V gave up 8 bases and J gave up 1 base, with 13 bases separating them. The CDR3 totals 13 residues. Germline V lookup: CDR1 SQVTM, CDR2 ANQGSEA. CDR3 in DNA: TGCAGCCTACGGGGGTCGGGCACAGATACGCAGTATTTT. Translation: CSLRGSGTDTQYF.

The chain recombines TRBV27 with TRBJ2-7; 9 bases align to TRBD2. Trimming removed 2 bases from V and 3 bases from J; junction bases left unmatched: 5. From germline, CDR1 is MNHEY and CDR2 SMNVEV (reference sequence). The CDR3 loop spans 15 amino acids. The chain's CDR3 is CASSLMASGDYEQYF. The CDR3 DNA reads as TGTGCCAGCAGTTTAATGGCTAGCGGGGACTACGAGCAGTACTTC.

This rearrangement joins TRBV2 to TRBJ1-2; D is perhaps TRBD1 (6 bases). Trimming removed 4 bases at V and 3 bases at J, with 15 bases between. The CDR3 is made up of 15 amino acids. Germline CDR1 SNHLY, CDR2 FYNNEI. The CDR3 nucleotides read TGTGCCAGCAGTGGGGGGGGCAGCTTGGACTATGGCTACACCTTC. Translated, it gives CASSGGGSLDYGYTF.

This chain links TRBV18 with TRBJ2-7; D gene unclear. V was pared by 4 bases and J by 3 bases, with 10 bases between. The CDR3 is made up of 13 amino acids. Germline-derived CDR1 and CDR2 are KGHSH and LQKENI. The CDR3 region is CASSQEALYEQYF. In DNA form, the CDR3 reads TGTGCCAGCTCACAAGAGGCCCTCTACGAGCAGTACTTC.

DNA for the CDR3: TGTGCCACCAGCCGCAGACAGGGTAGCTCCTACAATGAGCAGTTCTTC. Protein: CATSRRQGSSYNEQFF. The chain links TRBV15 to TRBJ2-1; the match to TRBD1 covers 7 bases. Germline values: CDR1 LNHNV, CDR2 YYDKDF (reference sequence). The CDR3 spans 16 residues. Trimming at V came to 5 bases and at J to 0 bases, leaving 7 bases not matched to a gene.

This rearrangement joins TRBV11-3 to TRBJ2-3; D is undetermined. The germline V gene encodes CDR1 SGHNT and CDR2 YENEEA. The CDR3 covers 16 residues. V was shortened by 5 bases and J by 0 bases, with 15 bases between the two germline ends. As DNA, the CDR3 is TGTGCCAGCAGCCCGACGTCAAGTGTTAGCACAGATACGCAGTATTTT. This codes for CASSPTSSVSTDTQYF.

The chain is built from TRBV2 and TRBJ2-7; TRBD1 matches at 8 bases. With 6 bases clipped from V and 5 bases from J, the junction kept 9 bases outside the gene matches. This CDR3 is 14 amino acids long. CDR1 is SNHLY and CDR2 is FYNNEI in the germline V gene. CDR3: CASSSGTGVNEQYF. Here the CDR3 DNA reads TGTGCCAGCAGCTCCGGGACAGGTGTCAACGAGCAGTACTTC. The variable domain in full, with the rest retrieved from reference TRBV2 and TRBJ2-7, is EPEVTQTPSHQVTQMGQEVILRCVPISNHLYFYWYRQILGQKVEFLVSFYNNEISEKSEIFDDQFSVERPDGSNFTLKIRSTKLEDSAMYFCASSSGTGVNEQYFGPGTRLTVT.

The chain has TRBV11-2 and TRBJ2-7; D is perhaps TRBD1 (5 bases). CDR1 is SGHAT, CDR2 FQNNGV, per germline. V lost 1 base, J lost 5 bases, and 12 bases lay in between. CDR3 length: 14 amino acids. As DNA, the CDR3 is TGTGCCAGCAGCTTAGTGGGGCAGAGCGACGAGCAGTACTTC. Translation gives CASSLVGQSDEQYF.

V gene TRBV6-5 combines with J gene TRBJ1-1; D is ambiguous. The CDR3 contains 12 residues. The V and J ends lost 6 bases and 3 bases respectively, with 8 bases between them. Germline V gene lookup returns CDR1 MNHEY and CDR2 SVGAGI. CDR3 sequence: CASRYGDTEAFF. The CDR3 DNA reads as TGTGCCAGCAGGTATGGCGACACTGAAGCTTTCTTT.

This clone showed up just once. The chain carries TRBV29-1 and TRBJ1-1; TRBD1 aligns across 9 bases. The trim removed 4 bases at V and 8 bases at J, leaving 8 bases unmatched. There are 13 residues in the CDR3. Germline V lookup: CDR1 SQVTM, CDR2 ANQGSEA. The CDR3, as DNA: TGCAGCGTTGGTTTGAAAGGACAGGGGGAAGCTTTCTTT. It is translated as CSVGLKGQGEAFF.

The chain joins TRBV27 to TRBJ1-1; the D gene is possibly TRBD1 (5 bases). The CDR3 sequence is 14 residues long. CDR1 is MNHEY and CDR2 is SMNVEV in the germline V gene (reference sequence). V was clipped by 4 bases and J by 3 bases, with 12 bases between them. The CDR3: CASSSPGGYTEAFF. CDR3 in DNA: TGTGCCAGCAGTTCCCCGGGGGGATACACTGAAGCTTTCTTT.

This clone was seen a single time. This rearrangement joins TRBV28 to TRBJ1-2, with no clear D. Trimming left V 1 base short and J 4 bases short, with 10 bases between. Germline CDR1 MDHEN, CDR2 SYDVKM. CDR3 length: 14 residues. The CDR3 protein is CASSLFRVGYGYTF. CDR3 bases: TGTGCCAGCAGTTTATTTAGGGTGGGCTATGGCTACACCTTC.

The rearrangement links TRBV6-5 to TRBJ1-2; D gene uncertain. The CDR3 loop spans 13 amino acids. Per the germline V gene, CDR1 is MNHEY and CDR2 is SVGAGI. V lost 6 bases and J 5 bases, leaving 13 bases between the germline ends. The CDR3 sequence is CASRRDRGYGYTF. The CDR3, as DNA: TGTGCCAGCAGACGCGACCGGGGTTATGGCTACACCTTC.

CDR3 DNA: TGTGCCAGCAGCGTAGACAGGGGGCTAACCGGGGAGCTGTTTTTT. Translated, it gives CASSVDRGLTGELFF. The chain employs TRBV9 and TRBJ2-2, with TRBD1 matching 9 bases. Germline CDR1 SGDLS, CDR2 YYNGEE. CDR3 length: 15 residues. Trimming at V came to 0 bases and at J to 5 bases, leaving 2 bases not matched to a gene.

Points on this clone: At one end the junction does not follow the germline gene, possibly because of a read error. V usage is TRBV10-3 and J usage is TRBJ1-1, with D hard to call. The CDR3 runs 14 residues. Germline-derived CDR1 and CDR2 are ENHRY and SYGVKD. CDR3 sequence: CASSYSFLDTEAFF. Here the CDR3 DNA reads TGTGCCAGCAGTTACAGCTTTTTGGACACTGAAGCTTTCTTT.

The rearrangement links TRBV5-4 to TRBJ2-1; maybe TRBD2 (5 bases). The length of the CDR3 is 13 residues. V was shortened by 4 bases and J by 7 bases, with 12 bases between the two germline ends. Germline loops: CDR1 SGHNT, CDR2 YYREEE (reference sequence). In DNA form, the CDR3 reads TGTGCCAGCAGCCCTTCACTAGTTAATGAGCAGTTCTTC. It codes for CASSPSLVNEQFF.

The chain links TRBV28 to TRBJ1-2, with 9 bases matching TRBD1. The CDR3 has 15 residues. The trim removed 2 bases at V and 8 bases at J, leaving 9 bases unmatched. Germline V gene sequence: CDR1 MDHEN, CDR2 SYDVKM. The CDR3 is CASSLPLGTGRGYTF. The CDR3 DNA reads TGTGCCAGCAGTTTACCCCTTGGGACAGGGCGAGGCTACACCTTC.

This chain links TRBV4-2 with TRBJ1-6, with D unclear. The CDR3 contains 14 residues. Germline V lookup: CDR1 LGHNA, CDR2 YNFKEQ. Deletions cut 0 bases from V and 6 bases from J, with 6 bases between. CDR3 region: CASSQDTANSPLHF. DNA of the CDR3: TGTGCCAGCAGCCAAGATACGGCTAATTCACCCCTCCACTTT.

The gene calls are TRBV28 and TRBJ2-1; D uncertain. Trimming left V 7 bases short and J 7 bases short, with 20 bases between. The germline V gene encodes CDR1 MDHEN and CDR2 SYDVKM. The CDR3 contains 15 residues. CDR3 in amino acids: CASTMPGRANNEQFF. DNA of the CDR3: TGTGCCAGCACCATGCCGGGTAGAGCAAATAATGAGCAGTTCTTC.

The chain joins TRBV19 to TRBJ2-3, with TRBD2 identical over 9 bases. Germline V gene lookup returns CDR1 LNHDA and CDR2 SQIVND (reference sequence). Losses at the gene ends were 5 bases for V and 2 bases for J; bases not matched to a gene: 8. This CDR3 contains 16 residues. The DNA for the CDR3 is TGTGCCAGTAGTTCCCTAGCGGGGACGATCACAGATACGCAGTATTTT. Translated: CASSSLAGTITDTQYF. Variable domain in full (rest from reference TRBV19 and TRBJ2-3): DGGITQSPKYLFRKEGQNVTLSCEQNLNHDAMYWYRQDPGQGLRLIYYSQIVNDFQKGDIAEGYSVSREKKESFPLTVTSAQKNPTAFYLCASSSLAGTITDTQYFGPGTRLTVL.